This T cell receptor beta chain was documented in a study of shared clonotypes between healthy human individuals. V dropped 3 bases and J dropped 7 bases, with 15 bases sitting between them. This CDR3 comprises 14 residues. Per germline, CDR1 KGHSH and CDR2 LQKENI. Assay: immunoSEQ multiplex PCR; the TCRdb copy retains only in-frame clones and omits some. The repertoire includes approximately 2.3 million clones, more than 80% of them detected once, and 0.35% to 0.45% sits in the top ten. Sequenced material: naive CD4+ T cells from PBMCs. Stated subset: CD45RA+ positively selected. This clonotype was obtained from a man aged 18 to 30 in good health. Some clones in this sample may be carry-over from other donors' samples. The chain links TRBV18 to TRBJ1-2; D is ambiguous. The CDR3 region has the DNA TGTGCCAGCTCACCGACCAATCAGCGCTCTGGCTACACCTTC. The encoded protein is CASSPTNQRSGYTF.